This is a list of T cell receptor beta chains from one sample in a study of human T cells and chemical hapten exposure. TCRdb re-analysed the RACE reads in MiXCR, keeping a single row per CDR3 protein. The sample yields roughly 53,000 distinct CDR3 sequences, approximately 9.9% seen once. Specimen: whole blood, collected in connection with sensitization to the hapten diphenylcyclopropenone (DPC). The receptors here all came from a woman aged 40 to 55 with alopecia areata. Some clones in this sample may be carry-over from other donors' samples. Each CDR3 is given with its conserved first and last residue. Each record gives: clone size, J gene, V gene, CDR3 length, D gene, CDR3 protein, CDR3 DNA. D genes are given only for firm matches. Size values are once, few and many counts, or a class for expanded clones, and some rows have none.

size: NA
J: TRBJ2-3
V: TRBV18
length: 16
D: NA
CDR3: CASSRQRAGSTDTQYF
DNA: TGTGCCAGCTCACGACAGAGGGCCGGAAGCACAGATACGCAGTATTTT

size: many
J: TRBJ2-3
V: TRBV7-6
length: 14
D: TRBD2
CDR3: CASSRELAGDTQYF
DNA: TGTGCCAGCAGCCGTGAACTAGCGGGGGATACGCAGTATTTT

size: few
J: TRBJ1-1
V: TRBV19
length: 12
D: NA
CDR3: CASSLRGSGAFF
DNA: TGTGCCAGTAGTCTCCGGGGCTCAGGAGCTTTCTTT

size: many
J: TRBJ2-1
V: TRBV7-6
length: 16
D: TRBD2
CDR3: CASSLESGLADNEQFF
DNA: TGTGCCAGCAGCTTAGAGTCAGGACTAGCTGACAATGAGCAGTTCTTC

size: few
J: TRBJ1-1
V: TRBV11-1
length: 12
D: NA
CDR3: CASSLDTEEAFF
DNA: TGTGCCAGCAGCTTAGATACAGAGGAGGCTTTCTTT

size: few
J: TRBJ2-3
V: TRBV30
length: 14
D: TRBD2
CDR3: CAWSGSGGADTQYF
DNA: TGTGCCTGGAGTGGGAGCGGGGGGGCAGATACGCAGTATTTT

size: many
J: TRBJ2-2
V: TRBV6-6
length: 17
D: NA
CDR3: CASNLDSPERNTGELFF
DNA: TGTGCCAGCAATCTGGACTCCCCAGAGAGGAACACCGGGGAGCTGTTTTTT

size: many
J: TRBJ2-1
V: TRBV12-3/TRBV12-4
length: 15
D: NA
CDR3: CASTSRGEGGNEQFF
DNA: TGTGCCAGCACCTCTAGGGGTGAGGGGGGTAATGAGCAGTTCTTC

size: many
J: TRBJ2-2
V: TRBV20-1
length: 15
D: TRBD1
CDR3: CSASKTGGATGELFF
DNA: TGCAGTGCTAGCAAAACAGGGGGCGCGACCGGGGAGCTGTTTTTT

size: few
J: TRBJ2-2
V: TRBV7-3
length: 14
D: NA
CDR3: CASSLDINTGELFF
DNA: TGTGCCAGCAGCTTAGACATCAACACCGGGGAGCTGTTTTTT

size: NA
J: TRBJ2-5
V: TRBV29-1
length: 13
D: TRBD1
CDR3: CSVGPGQGKNYLF
DNA: TGCAGCGTTGGCCCTGGACAGGGGAAAAATTACCTCTTC

size: NA
J: TRBJ1-1
V: TRBV20-1
length: 15
D: TRBD1
CDR3: CSARMTRGTGRQAFF
DNA: TGCAGTGCTAGAATGACGCGGGGGACAGGTCGGCAAGCTTTCTTT

size: many
J: TRBJ1-1
V: TRBV7-3
length: 13
D: NA
CDR3: CASSLEQNTEAFF
DNA: TGTGCCAGCAGCTTAGAACAGAACACTGAAGCTTTCTTT

size: many
J: TRBJ2-5
V: TRBV11-2
length: 15
D: NA
CDR3: CASSPPYGQSETQYF
DNA: TGTGCCAGCAGCCCACCATACGGACAGTCGGAGACCCAGTACTTC

size: many
J: TRBJ2-3
V: TRBV6-4
length: 15
D: NA
CDR3: CASSFRGESTDTQYF
DNA: TGTGCCAGCAGTTTTAGGGGGGAGTCGACAGATACGCAGTATTTT

size: many
J: TRBJ1-1
V: TRBV7-2
length: 13
D: NA
CDR3: CASSSQFYAEAFF
DNA: TGTGCCAGCAGCTCCCAGTTTTACGCTGAAGCTTTCTTT

size: NA
J: TRBJ1-1
V: TRBV13
length: 15
D: NA
CDR3: CASSSPRTANTEALF
DNA: TGTGCCAGCAGCTCCCCCCGTACAGCGAACACTGAAGCTCTCTTT

size: many
J: TRBJ2-3
V: TRBV20-1
length: 13
D: NA
CDR3: CSAKVGTTDTQYF
DNA: TGCAGTGCGAAGGTGGGGACCACAGATACGCAGTATTTT

size: few
J: TRBJ2-5
V: TRBV7-2
length: 17
D: TRBD2
CDR3: CASSLSVSAGGLKTQYF
DNA: TGTGCCAGCAGCTTAAGCGTTTCGGCGGGGGGGTTGAAGACCCAGTACTTC

size: few
J: TRBJ2-5
V: TRBV9
length: 15
D: TRBD1
CDR3: CASSPMTGYQETQYF
DNA: TGTGCCAGCAGCCCGATGACAGGGTACCAAGAGACCCAGTACTTC

size: many
J: TRBJ2-7
V: TRBV7-8
length: 14
D: TRBD1
CDR3: CASTHATGAYEQYF
DNA: TGTGCCAGCACCCACGCGACAGGGGCCTACGAGCAGTACTTC

size: few
J: TRBJ2-5
V: TRBV6-2/TRBV6-3
length: 13
D: NA
CDR3: CASSYYATETQYF
DNA: TGTGCCAGCAGTTACTATGCCACCGAGACCCAGTACTTC

size: few
J: TRBJ2-5
V: TRBV3-1
length: 13
D: NA
CDR3: CASSQRGAETQYF
DNA: TGTGCCAGCAGCCAGAGAGGGGCAGAGACCCAGTACTTC

size: many
J: TRBJ1-5
V: TRBV12-3/TRBV12-4
length: 16
D: TRBD1
CDR3: CASRAGTAGVNQPQHF
DNA: TGTGCCAGCAGAGCCGGGACAGCAGGCGTTAATCAGCCCCAGCATTTT

size: few
J: TRBJ2-1
V: TRBV6-6
length: 13
D: NA
CDR3: CASSRTFYNEQFF
DNA: TGTGCCAGCAGTCGGACGTTCTACAATGAGCAGTTCTTC

size: many
J: TRBJ1-4
V: TRBV7-9
length: 13
D: NA
CDR3: CASSLDVGEKLFF
DNA: TGTGCCAGCAGCTTAGACGTCGGAGAAAAACTGTTTTTT

size: many
J: TRBJ2-5
V: TRBV18
length: 13
D: NA
CDR3: CASSPYREETQYF
DNA: TGTGCCAGCTCACCATACAGGGAAGAGACCCAGTACTTC

size: few
J: TRBJ2-7
V: TRBV6-1
length: 15
D: TRBD1
CDR3: CASSGQGGSSYEQYF
DNA: TGTGCCAGCAGTGGACAGGGGGGGAGCTCCTACGAGCAGTACTTC

size: many
J: TRBJ1-2
V: TRBV29-1
length: 11
D: TRBD1
CDR3: CSAGTGYGYTF
DNA: TGCAGCGCCGGGACAGGGTATGGCTACACCTTC

size: medium-sized
J: TRBJ2-5
V: TRBV5-6
length: 15
D: NA
CDR3: CASSGAEGPQETQYF
DNA: TGTGCCAGCAGCGGGGCAGAAGGTCCCCAAGAGACCCAGTACTTC

size: few
J: TRBJ2-3
V: TRBV5-4
length: 16
D: NA
CDR3: CASRPSGGAGTDTQYF
DNA: TGTGCCAGCAGGCCTAGTGGGGGGGCCGGCACAGATACGCAGTATTTT

size: few
J: TRBJ2-3
V: TRBV5-4
length: 14
D: NA
CDR3: CASSLDPQTDTQYF
DNA: TGTGCCAGCAGCTTAGACCCGCAAACAGATACGCAGTATTTT

size: few
J: TRBJ2-7
V: TRBV29-1
length: 15
D: TRBD1
CDR3: CSVAGTAESSYEQYF
DNA: TGCAGCGTGGCTGGGACAGCAGAGAGCTCCTACGAGCAGTACTTC

size: NA
J: TRBJ2-7
V: TRBV5-1
length: 15
D: NA
CDR3: CASRRTPQGTYEQYF
DNA: TGCGCCAGCAGGAGGACGCCCCAGGGCACCTACGAGCAGTACTTC

size: NA
J: TRBJ2-3
V: TRBV29-1
length: 14
D: NA
CDR3: CSAWWRRATDTQYF
DNA: TGCAGCGCTTGGTGGAGGAGGGCCACAGATACGCAGTATTTT

size: NA
J: TRBJ2-7
V: TRBV29-1
length: 13
D: NA
CDR3: CSVEWDTSYEQYF
DNA: TGCAGCGTTGAATGGGACACCTCCTACGAGCAGTACTTC

size: NA
J: TRBJ2-5
V: TRBV14
length: 17
D: TRBD1
CDR3: CASSQALGGTGRETQYF
DNA: TGTGCCAGCAGCCAAGCCCTAGGGGGCACGGGGAGAGAGACCCAGTACTTC

size: NA
J: TRBJ1-3
V: TRBV5-6
length: 14
D: TRBD1
CDR3: CTSRDSSSGNTIYF
DNA: TGTACCAGCCGGGACAGTTCCTCTGGAAACACCATATATTTT

size: NA
J: TRBJ2-5
V: TRBV6-6
length: 17
D: NA
CDR3: CASSYSGDRGVRETQYF
DNA: TGTGCCAGCAGTTACTCAGGGGATAGGGGGGTTAGAGAGACCCAGTACTTC

size: few
J: TRBJ2-1
V: TRBV5-1
length: 14
D: TRBD2
CDR3: CASSSAGGLNEQFF
DNA: TGCGCCAGCAGCTCAGCGGGGGGGCTCAATGAGCAGTTCTTC

size: many
J: TRBJ2-3
V: TRBV5-1
length: 15
D: NA
CDR3: CASSLSEASTDTQYF
DNA: TGCGCCAGCAGCTTGTCGGAGGCTAGCACAGATACGCAGTATTTT

size: NA
J: TRBJ1-2
V: TRBV6-1
length: 13
D: NA
CDR3: CASSAGENYGYTF
DNA: TGTGCCAGCAGTGCAGGGGAAAACTATGGCTACACCTTC

size: few
J: TRBJ2-7
V: TRBV7-2
length: 12
D: TRBD2
CDR3: CASSPGAGEQYF
DNA: TGTGCCAGCAGCCCGGGAGCGGGGGAGCAGTACTTC

size: NA
J: TRBJ2-7
V: TRBV3-1
length: 13
D: NA
CDR3: CASSQERKSLEYF
DNA: TGTGCCAGCAGCCAAGAGAGGAAGAGTTTGGAGTACTTC

size: few
J: TRBJ2-2
V: TRBV19
length: 15
D: NA
CDR3: CASSNPGRAAGELFF
DNA: TGTGCCAGTAGTAACCCCGGCAGGGCGGCCGGGGAGCTGTTTTTT

size: NA
J: TRBJ1-3
V: TRBV7-9
length: 16
D: NA
CDR3: CASTHLGGRSGNTIYF
DNA: TGTGCCAGCACCCACCTCGGGGGGCGCTCTGGAAACACCATATATTTT

size: many
J: TRBJ2-7
V: TRBV11-3
length: 14
D: NA
CDR3: CASSRGTGSYEQYF
DNA: TGTGCCAGCAGCCGGGGAACAGGGTCCTACGAGCAGTACTTC

size: few
J: TRBJ1-2
V: TRBV5-1
length: 15
D: NA
CDR3: CASSLNSPYTYGYTF
DNA: TGCGCCAGCAGCTTGAACAGTCCTTATACCTATGGCTACACCTTC